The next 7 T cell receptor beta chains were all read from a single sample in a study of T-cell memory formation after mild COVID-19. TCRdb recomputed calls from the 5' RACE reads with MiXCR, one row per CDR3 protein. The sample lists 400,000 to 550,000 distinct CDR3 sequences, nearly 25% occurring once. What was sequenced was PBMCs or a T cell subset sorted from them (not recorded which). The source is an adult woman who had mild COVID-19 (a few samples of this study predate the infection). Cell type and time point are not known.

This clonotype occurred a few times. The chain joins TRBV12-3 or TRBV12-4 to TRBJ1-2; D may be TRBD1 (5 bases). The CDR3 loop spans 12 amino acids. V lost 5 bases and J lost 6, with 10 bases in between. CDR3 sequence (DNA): TGTGCCAGCAGTCCTTGGGGGGATGGCTACACCTTC. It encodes CASSPWGDGYTF.

CDR3 DNA sequence: TGCGCCAGCAGCCAAGACTTGGTAGGAAACACCATATATTTT. Amino acids: CASSQDLVGNTIYF. The chain uses TRBV4-3 and TRBJ1-3; the D is unclear. The CDR3 totals 14 residues. Germline-derived CDR1 and CDR2 are LGHNA and YSLEER. V was shortened by 0 bases and J by 4 bases, with 7 bases between the two germline ends.

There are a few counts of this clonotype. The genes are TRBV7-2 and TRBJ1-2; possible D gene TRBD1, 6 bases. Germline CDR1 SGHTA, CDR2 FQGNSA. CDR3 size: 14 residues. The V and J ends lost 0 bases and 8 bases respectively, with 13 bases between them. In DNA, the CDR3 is TGTGCCAGCAGCTTAGCCAGGGGCGCGGGGGGCTACACCTTC. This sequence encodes CASSLARGAGGYTF.

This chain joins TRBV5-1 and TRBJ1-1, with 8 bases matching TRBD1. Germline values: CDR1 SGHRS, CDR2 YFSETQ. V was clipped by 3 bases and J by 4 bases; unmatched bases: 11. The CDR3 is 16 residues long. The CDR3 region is CASSSAGGPGFTEAFF. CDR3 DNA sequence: TGCGCCAGCAGCTCGGCAGGGGGCCCGGGGTTCACTGAAGCTTTCTTT. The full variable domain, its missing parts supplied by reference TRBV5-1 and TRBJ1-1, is KAGVTQTPRYLIKTRGQQVTLSCSPISGHRSVSWYQQTPGQGLQFLFEYFSETQRNKGNFPGRFSGRQFSNSRSEMNVSTLELGDSALYLCASSSAGGPGFTEAFFGQGTRLTVV.

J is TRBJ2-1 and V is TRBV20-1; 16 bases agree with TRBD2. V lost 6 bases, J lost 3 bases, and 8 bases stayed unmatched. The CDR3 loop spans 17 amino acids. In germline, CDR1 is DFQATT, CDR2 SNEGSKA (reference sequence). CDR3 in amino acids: CSASGLAGGGYYNEQFF. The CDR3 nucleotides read TGCAGTGCCTCGGGACTAGCGGGAGGGGGATACTACAATGAGCAGTTCTTC.

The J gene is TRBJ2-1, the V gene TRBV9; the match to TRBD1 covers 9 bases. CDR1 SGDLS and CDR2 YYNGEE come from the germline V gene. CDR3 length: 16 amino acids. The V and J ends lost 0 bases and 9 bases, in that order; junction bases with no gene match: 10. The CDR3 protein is CASSVAPGTGLSEQFF. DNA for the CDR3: TGTGCCAGCAGCGTAGCCCCGGGGACAGGGTTAAGTGAGCAGTTCTTC.

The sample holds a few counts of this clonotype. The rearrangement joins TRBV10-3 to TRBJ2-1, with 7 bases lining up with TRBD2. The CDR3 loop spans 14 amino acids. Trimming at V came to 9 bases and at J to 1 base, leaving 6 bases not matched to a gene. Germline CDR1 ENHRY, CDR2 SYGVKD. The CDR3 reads CAMGGGTSYNEQFF. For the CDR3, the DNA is TGTGCCATGGGGGGAGGGACGTCCTACAATGAGCAGTTCTTC.